The sequence of this T cell receptor (beta chain) was determined in a study of PD-L1 blockade in urothelial cancer. CDR3 length equals 13 residues. In germline, CDR1 is MNHEY, CDR2 SVGAGI. After removal of 5 bases from V and 5 bases from J, the junction contained 0 bases not matched to a gene. Only one count was recorded for this clone. Time point reported: pretreatment peripheral blood. The assay was immunoSEQ multiplex PCR, and TCRdb's table has in-frame clones only and misses some. Of about 39,000 clones in the sample, approximately 89% are singletons; the top ten hold roughly 10%. The input for sequencing was PBMCs, taken around atezolizumab (anti-PD-L1) treatment. This chain joins TRBV6-5 and TRBJ2-2; 9 bases line up with TRBD1. This TCR was sampled from a woman aged 55-75 years with urothelial cancer. Here the CDR3 DNA reads TGTGCCAGCAGTGGGACAGGGACCGGGGAGCTGTTTTTT. Encoded protein: CASSGTGTGELFF.